The 15 T cell receptor beta chains reported below all come from one sample, sequenced in a study of T-cell memory formation after mild COVID-19. TCRdb processed the 5' RACE reads anew with MiXCR; each CDR3 protein has one entry. Among around 340,000 distinct CDR3 sequences listed, approximately 12% were seen once. The sequenced material came from PBMCs or a T cell subset sorted from them (not recorded which). The receptors were sampled from a man aged 18 to 30 who had mild COVID-19 (a few samples of this study predate the infection). Cell type and time point are not known.

This clonotype has just a few counts. The chain joins TRBV10-1 to TRBJ2-2; no reliable D call. Per the germline V gene, CDR1 is WNHNN and CDR2 is SYGVQD (reference sequence). V was shortened by 2 bases and J by 6 bases, with 10 bases between the two germline ends. The CDR3 extends over 14 amino acids. The CDR3 nucleotides read TGCGCCAGCAGTGAGCGGACGCTTTCCGGGGAGCTGTTTTTT. It is translated as CASSERTLSGELFF.

This clonotype has just a few counts. This chain joins TRBV12-3 or TRBV12-4 and TRBJ2-5; no clear D. Trimming stripped 3 bases from V and 1 base from J, with 9 bases between. This CDR3 contains 14 residues. CDR3 residues: CASSFVGSQETQYF. The CDR3 nucleotides are TGTGCCAGCAGTTTCGTAGGCTCCCAAGAGACCCAGTACTTC.

About this clonotype itself: This may be a read error, as it is one base from a much larger clone. The V and J genes are TRBV5-1 and TRBJ2-5; D gene uncertain. Germline V gives CDR1 SGHRS, CDR2 YFSETQ. With 0 bases removed from V and 5 bases from J, the gap between germline ends came to 14 bases. This CDR3 has 15 amino acids. CDR3 loop: CASSLDGHYEETQYF. The CDR3 DNA reads TGCGCCAGCAGCTTGGACGGTCACTATGAGGAGACCCAGTACTTC.

This clonotype was seen ten or more times. V gene TRBV9 combines with J gene TRBJ2-7, with no clear D. Germline CDR1 SGDLS, CDR2 YYNGEE. Trimming left V 0 bases short and J 0 bases short, with 4 bases between. The CDR3 runs 13 residues. The CDR3: CASSVGPSYEQYF. The CDR3 nucleotides read TGTGCCAGCAGCGTAGGGCCCTCCTACGAGCAGTACTTC.

This clonotype has more than one count but fewer than ten. This chain joins TRBV10-3 and TRBJ2-7; D is possibly TRBD1 (6 bases). The CDR3 is made up of 16 amino acids. The germline CDR1 and CDR2 sequences are ENHRY and SYGVKD. V dropped 11 bases and J dropped 0 bases, with 23 bases sitting between them. The CDR3 protein is CASNLERTVSSYEQYV. In DNA, the CDR3 is TGTGCCTCCAACCTAGAAAGGACAGTTTCCTCCTACGAGCAGTACGTC.

The rearrangement joins TRBV9 to TRBJ1-6; the match to TRBD1 covers 9 bases. Germline V CDR1 and CDR2: SGDLS, YYNGEE. V gave up 3 bases and J gave up 7 bases; unmatched junction bases: 5. This CDR3 region has 15 residues. CDR3 nucleotide sequence: TGTGCCAGCAGCGCACCGGGACAGGGCAATTCACCCCTCCACTTT. Translated: CASSAPGQGNSPLHF.

The V gene is TRBV6-2 or TRBV6-3, the J gene TRBJ2-3; D is possibly TRBD1 (5 bases). Germline lookup yields CDR1 MNHEY and CDR2 SVGEGT. The CDR3 has 13 residues. The germline V and J ends were trimmed by 11 bases and 2 bases, with 14 bases remaining between them. This CDR3 is CAGRGSSTDTQYF. CDR3 sequence (DNA): TGTGCCGGTAGGGGCAGTTCCACAGATACGCAGTATTTT.

The sample holds a few counts of this clonotype. The genes are TRBV12-3 or TRBV12-4 and TRBJ2-3, with a possible D match to TRBD2 (6 bases). The germline V and J ends were trimmed by 5 bases and 0 bases, with 9 bases remaining between them. The CDR3 is 14 amino acids. CDR3 nucleotides: TGTGCCAGCAGTACGGGACTCAGCACAGATACGCAGTATTTT. It codes for CASSTGLSTDTQYF.

The chain joins TRBV5-6 to TRBJ2-3; 10 nucleotides align to TRBD1. Germline V gene lookup returns CDR1 SGHDT and CDR2 YYEEEE. The CDR3 has 16 residues. With 4 bases clipped from V and 6 bases from J, the junction kept 11 bases outside the gene matches. CDR3: CASSDRDRGESDTQYF. DNA for the CDR3: TGTGCCAGCAGCGACCGGGACAGGGGAGAGTCCGATACGCAGTATTTT. The full variable domain, its missing parts supplied by reference TRBV5-6 and TRBJ2-3, is DAGVTQSPTHLIKTRGQQVTLRCSPKSGHDTVSWYQQALGQGPQFIFQYYEEEERQRGNFPDRFSGHQFPNYSSELNVNALLLGDSALYLCASSDRDRGESDTQYFGPGTRLTVL.

A few counts support this clonotype. The chain carries TRBV4-3 and TRBJ1-2; no clear D gene. Germline V gene lookup returns CDR1 LGHNA and CDR2 YSLEER. V dropped 0 bases and J dropped 8 bases, with 13 bases sitting between them. This CDR3 has 14 amino acids. Here the CDR3 reads CASSQDGAARGYTF. CDR3 in DNA: TGCGCCAGCAGCCAAGATGGAGCGGCCCGGGGCTACACCTTC.

This clonotype was detected a few times. J is TRBJ1-3 and V is TRBV3-1, with 7 bases matching TRBD1. The CDR3 has 16 amino acids. Germline CDR1 and CDR2: LGHDT and YNNKEL (reference sequence). J gave up 2 bases and V 4 bases, and 8 bases lay outside the gene matches. The CDR3 DNA follows: TGTGCCAGCAGCCTCCTCCACGACAGGGCTGGAAACACCATATATTTT. This translates into CASSLLHDRAGNTIYF.

This clonotype appeared a few times. The CDR3 loop is CATGHGRIGRAGELFF. As DNA, the CDR3 is TGTGCCACCGGCCACGGGAGGATCGGTCGTGCCGGGGAGCTGTTTTTT. The genes are TRBV7-8 and TRBJ2-2; 7 nucleotides agree with TRBD2. Germline lookup yields CDR1 SGHVS and CDR2 FQNEAQ. Trimming took 10 bases from V and 6 from J; bases not matched to a gene: 17. The CDR3 consists of 16 residues.

This clonotype was seen only a few times. This sequence joins TRBV4-3 and TRBJ1-2; D remains unclear. Trimming cost V 2 bases and J 7 bases, with 17 bases left between them. Germline lookup yields CDR1 LGHNA and CDR2 YSLEER. The CDR3 contains 15 residues. CDR3 DNA sequence: TGCGCCAGCAGCCAACCAAACGGACGGCGCAGTGGCTACACCTTC. As protein: CASSQPNGRRSGYTF.

This clonotype was recorded a few times. V gene TRBV6-5 combines with J gene TRBJ1-2; D gene ambiguous. Deletions cut 0 bases from V and 4 bases from J, with 12 bases between. The CDR3 is 15 residues long. Germline V gene lookup returns CDR1 MNHEY and CDR2 SVGAGI. Here the CDR3 DNA reads TGTGCCAGCAGTTACTCTGGACGGGTTGGCTATGGCTACACCTTC. It translates to CASSYSGRVGYGYTF.

This clonotype has more than one count but fewer than ten. The V and J genes are TRBV2 and TRBJ1-1; no definite D call. The CDR3 length is 14 residues. Germline V gene data show CDR1 as SNHLY and CDR2 as FYNNEI. Trimming left V 4 bases short and J 3 bases short, with 12 bases between. The CDR3 is CASSVRGPDTEAFF. Written as DNA, the CDR3 is TGTGCCAGCAGTGTCCGTGGGCCTGACACTGAAGCTTTCTTT. Combining the CDR3 with reference TRBV2 and TRBJ1-1 gives the whole variable domain EPEVTQTPSHQVTQMGQEVILRCVPISNHLYFYWYRQILGQKVEFLVSFYNNEISEKSEIFDDQFSVERPDGSNFTLKIRSTKLEDSAMYFCASSVRGPDTEAFFGQGTRLTVV.